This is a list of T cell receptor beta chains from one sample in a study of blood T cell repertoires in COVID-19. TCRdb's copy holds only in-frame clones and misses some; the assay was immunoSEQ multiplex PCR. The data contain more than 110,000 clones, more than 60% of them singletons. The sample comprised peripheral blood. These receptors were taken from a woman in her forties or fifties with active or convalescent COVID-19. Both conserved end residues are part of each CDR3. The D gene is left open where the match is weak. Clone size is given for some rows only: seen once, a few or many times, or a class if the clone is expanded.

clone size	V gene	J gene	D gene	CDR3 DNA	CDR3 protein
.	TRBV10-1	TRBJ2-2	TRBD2	TGCGCCAGCAGTGAAAAAAACCCGTGCGGGAGTGACACCGGGGAGCTGTTTTTT	CASSEKNPCGSDTGELFF
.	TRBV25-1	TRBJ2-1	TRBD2	TGTGCCAGTGGTGCGGGAGGGAGCAATGAGCAGTTCTTC	CASGAGGSNEQFF
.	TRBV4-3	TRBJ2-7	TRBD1	TGCGCCAGCATTGCCGGACAGGGGGCCTTCGAGCAGTACTTC	CASIAGQGAFEQYF
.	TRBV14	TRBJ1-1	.	TGTGCCAGCAGCCACCTAGGAGGGGACACTGAAGCTTTCTTT	CASSHLGGDTEAFF
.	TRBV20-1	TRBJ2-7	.	TGCAGTGCTAGTTCGGGGAGCCCCAACTACGAGCAGTACTTC	CSASSGSPNYEQYF
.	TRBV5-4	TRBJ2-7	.	TGTGCCAGCAGCTCGAAGACCCGCCAGGGTTTGGGCGAGCAGTACTTC	CASSSKTRQGLGEQYF
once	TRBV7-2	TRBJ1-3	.	TGTGCCAGCAGCTTCCAGGGCTCTGGAAACACCATATATTTT	CASSFQGSGNTIYF
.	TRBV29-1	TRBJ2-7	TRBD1	TGCAGGCCCGAGGGGGCGGCTTCCTACGAGCAGTACTTC	CRPEGAASYEQYF
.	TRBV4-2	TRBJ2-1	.	TGTGCCAGCAGCCAAGTAGGCCGGGGGATCAGCTCCTACAATGAGCAGTTCTTC	CASSQVGRGISSYNEQFF
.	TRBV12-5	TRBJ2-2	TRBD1	TGTGCTAGTGGTTTTCCGGGACAGGGTACCACCGGGGAGCTGTTTTTT	CASGFPGQGTTGELFF
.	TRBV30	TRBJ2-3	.	TGTGCCTGGAGTAGCGGTAGGTGGGACACAGATACGCAGTATTTT	CAWSSGRWDTDTQYF
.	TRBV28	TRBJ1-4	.	TGTGCCAGCAGCCCAAGCCTCGGAGGGGCAGGGGAAAAACTGTTTTTT	CASSPSLGGAGEKLFF
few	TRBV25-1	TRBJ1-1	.	TGTGCCAGCATGAAGGGGTCGACTGAAGCTTTCTTT	CASMKGSTEAFF
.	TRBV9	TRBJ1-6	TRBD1	TGTGCCAGCAGCGCCGGACAGGGAGGGAATTCACCCCTCCACTTT	CASSAGQGGNSPLHF
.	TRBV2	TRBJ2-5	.	TGTGCCAGCAGTGATGTAGTTTCAGAGACCCAGTACTTC	CASSDVVSETQYF
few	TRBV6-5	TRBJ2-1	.	TGTGCCAGCAACCCACGGACTTCTTCCTACAATGAGCAGTTCTTC	CASNPRTSSYNEQFF
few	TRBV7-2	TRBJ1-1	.	TGTGCCAGCAGCTTAGTAACTGGGAACACTGAAGCTTTCTTT	CASSLVTGNTEAFF
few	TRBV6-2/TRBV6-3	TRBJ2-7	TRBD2	TGTGCCAGCAGTTCCTTGGGGGAGGGCTACGAGCAGTACTTC	CASSSLGEGYEQYF
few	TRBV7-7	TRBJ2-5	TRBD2	TGTGCTAGCAGCCTCTCCAGACTAGCGAGTCAAGAGACCCAGTACTTC	CASSLSRLASQETQYF
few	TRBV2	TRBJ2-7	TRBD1	TGTGCCAGCAGTGAGGGACAGGGAGGCGAGCAGTACTTC	CASSEGQGGEQYF